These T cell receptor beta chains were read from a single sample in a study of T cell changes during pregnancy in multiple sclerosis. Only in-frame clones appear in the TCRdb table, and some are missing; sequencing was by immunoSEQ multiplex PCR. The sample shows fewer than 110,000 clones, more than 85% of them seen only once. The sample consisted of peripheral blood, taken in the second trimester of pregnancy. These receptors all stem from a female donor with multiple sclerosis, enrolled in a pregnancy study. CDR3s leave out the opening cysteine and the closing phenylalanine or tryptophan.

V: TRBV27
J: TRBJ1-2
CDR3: ASSSEADRDGYT

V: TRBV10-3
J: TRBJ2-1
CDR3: ASSTGGYGNEQF

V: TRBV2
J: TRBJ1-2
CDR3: ASSGTGPYGYT

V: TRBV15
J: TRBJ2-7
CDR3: ATSGDRGPREQY

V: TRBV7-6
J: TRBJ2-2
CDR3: ASSSLTGVSRYAGELF

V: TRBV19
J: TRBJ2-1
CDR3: ASSRTSGNNEQF

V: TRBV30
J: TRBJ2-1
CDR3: AWRGWASGSGNEQF

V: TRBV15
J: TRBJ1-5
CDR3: ATSRARTAQPQH

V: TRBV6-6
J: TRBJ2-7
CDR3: ASRTGGGRSYEQY

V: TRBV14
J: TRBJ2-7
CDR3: ASSQGTYEQY

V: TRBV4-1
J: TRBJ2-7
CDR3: ASSQDGTEQY

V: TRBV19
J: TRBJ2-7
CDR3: ASSIGQVSSYEQY

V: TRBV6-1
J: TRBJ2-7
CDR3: ASSVARGGEQY

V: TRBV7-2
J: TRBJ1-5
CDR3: ASSLAGDNQPQH

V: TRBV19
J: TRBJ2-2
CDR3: ASSIQGAQTGELF

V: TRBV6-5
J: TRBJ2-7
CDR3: ATGQGRYEQY

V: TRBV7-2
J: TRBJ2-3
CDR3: ATRLVVDTQY